This record concerns one T cell receptor (beta chain) sequence. V gave up 3 bases and J gave up 8 bases; unmatched junction bases: 2. CDR3 length: 15 residues. Germline CDR1 and CDR2: LNHDA and SQIVND (reference sequence). These data originate in a study of blood T cell repertoires in COVID-19. About the study: Italy, Spain and the United States were the sources of the convalescent and acute COVID-19 samples.

Produced via immunoSEQ multiplex PCR; TCRdb's table is partial and in-frame only. The sample lists about 100,000 clones, 85% occurring once. The V and J genes are TRBV19 and TRBJ2-1; 15 bases map to TRBD2. Sequenced input: peripheral blood. The receptor was isolated from a woman in her 70s with active or convalescent COVID-19. The CDR3 bases are TGTGCCAGTAGTATGGGACTAGCGGGAGGTGATGAGCAGTTCTTC. This translates into CASSMGLAGGDEQFF.